The present TCR beta chain was sequenced within a study of CD8 T cells in Susac syndrome. The CDR3 runs 13 residues. The V gene's germline CDR1 is SGHTA and CDR2 FQGTGA. V gave up 4 bases and J gave up 6 bases, with 10 bases separating them. cDNA came from approximately 0.5 to 1 ug RNA primed by random hexamers. TCRdb reprocessed the immunoSEQ multiplex PCR reads with MiXCR, giving one entry per CDR3 protein. In the table there are 200,000 or so distinct CDR3 sequences, under 97% of which are singletons. The rearrangement joins TRBV7-3 to TRBJ2-1, with D perhaps matching TRBD1 (5 bases). The specimen was CD4+ T cells from PBMCs. This TCR was recovered from a human donor with multiple sclerosis. The CDR3 reads CASSSQGRNEQFF. Here the CDR3 DNA reads TGTGCCAGCAGCTCCCAGGGTCGCAATGAGCAGTTCTTC.